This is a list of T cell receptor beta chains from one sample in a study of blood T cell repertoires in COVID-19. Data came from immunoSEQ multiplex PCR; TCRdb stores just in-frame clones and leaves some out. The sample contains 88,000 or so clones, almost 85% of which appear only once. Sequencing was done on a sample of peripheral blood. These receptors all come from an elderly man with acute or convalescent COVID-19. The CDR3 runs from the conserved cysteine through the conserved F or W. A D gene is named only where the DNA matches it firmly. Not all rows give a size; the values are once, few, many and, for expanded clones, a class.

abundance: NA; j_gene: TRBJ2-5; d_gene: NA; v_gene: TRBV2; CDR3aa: CASSGQQQETQYF; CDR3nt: TGTGCCAGCAGCGGACAGCAACAAGAGACCCAGTACTTC
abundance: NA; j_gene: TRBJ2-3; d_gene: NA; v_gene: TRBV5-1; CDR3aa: CASSKGQSTDTQYF; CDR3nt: TGCGCCAGCAGCAAAGGACAGTCCACAGATACGCAGTATTTT
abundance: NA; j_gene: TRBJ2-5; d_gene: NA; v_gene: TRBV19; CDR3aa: CASSISGIGYQETQYF; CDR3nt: TGTGCCAGTAGTATATCGGGGATTGGGTACCAAGAGACCCAGTACTTC
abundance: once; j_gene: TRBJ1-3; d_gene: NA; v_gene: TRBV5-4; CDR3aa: CASSLVTGGGDTIYF; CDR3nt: TGTGCCAGCAGCTTGGTTACAGGCGGTGGAGACACCATATATTTT
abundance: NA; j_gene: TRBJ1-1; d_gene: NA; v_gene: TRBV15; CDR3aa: CATSRPGRRGNEAFF; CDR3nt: TGTGCCACCAGCAGACCCGGGAGGCGGGGTAATGAAGCTTTCTTT
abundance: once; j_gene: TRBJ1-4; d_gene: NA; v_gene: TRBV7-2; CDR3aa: CASSLSSGAGEKLFF; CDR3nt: TGTGCCAGCAGCTTAAGTTCGGGCGCAGGGGAAAAACTGTTTTTT
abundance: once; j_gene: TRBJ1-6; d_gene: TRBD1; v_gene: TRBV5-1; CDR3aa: CASSLQGEDLSPLHF; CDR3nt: TGCGCCAGCAGCTTGCAGGGGGAGGATCTTTCACCCCTCCACTTT
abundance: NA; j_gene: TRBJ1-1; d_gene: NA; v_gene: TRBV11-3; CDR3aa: CASSSGGTEAFF; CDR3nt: TGTGCCAGCAGCTCCGGGGGAACTGAAGCTTTCTTT
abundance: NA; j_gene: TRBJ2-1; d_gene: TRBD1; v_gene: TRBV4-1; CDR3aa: CASSPTDRNNEQFF; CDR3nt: TGCGCCAGCAGCCCAACGGACAGGAACAATGAGCAGTTCTTC
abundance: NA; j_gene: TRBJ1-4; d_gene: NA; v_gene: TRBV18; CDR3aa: CASSPRGGVENEKLFF; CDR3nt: TGTGCCAGCTCACCAAGGGGGGGAGTGGAAAATGAAAAACTGTTTTTT
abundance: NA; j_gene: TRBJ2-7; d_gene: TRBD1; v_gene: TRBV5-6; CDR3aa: CASSPRGRGLSSYEQYF; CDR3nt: TGTGCCAGCAGCCCGAGGGGCAGGGGGCTTTCTTCCTACGAGCAGTACTTC
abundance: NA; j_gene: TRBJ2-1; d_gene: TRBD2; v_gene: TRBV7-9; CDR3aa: CASSLALPSGGAYEQFF; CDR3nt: TGTGCCAGCAGCTTAGCGCTCCCTAGCGGGGGGGCGTATGAGCAGTTCTTC
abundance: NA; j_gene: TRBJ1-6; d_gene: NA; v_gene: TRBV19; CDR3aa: CASNSLTGGSPLHF; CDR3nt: TGTGCCAGTAACAGTTTGACAGGAGGTTCACCCCTCCACTTT
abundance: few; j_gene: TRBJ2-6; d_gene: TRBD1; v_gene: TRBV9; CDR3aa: CASSFIPGQLLSGANVLTF; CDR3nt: TGTGCCAGCAGCTTCATTCCGGGACAGCTACTCTCTGGGGCCAACGTCCTGACTTTC
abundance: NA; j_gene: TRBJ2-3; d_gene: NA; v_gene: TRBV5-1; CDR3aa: CASQRQRSTDTQYF; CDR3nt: TGCGCCTCCCAGCGGCAGAGAAGCACAGATACGCAGTATTTT
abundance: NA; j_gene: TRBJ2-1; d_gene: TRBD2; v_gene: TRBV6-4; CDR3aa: CASSPGTSGIGEQFF; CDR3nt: TGTGCCAGCAGTCCTGGGACTAGTGGGATTGGTGAGCAGTTCTTC
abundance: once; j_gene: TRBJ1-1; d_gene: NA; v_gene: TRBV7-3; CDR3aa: CASKRRGYTEAFF; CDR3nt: TGTGCCAGCAAAAGAAGGGGGTACACTGAAGCTTTCTTT
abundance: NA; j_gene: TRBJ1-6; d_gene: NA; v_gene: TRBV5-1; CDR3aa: CASSFRGTYNSPLHF; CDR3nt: TGCGCCAGCAGCTTTAGAGGAACCTATAATTCACCCCTCCACTTT
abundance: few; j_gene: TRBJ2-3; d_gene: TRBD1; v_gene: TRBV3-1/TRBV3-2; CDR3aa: CASSAQTGYTDTQYF; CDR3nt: TGTGCCAGCAGCGCCCAGACAGGGTACACAGATACGCAGTATTTT
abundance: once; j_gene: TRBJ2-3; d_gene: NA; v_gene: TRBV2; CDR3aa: CASSEQGSTDTQYF; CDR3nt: TGTGCCAGCAGCGAACAGGGCAGCACAGATACGCAGTATTTT
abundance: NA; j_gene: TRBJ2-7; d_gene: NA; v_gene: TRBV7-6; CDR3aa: CASSLDPGDSYEQYF; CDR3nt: TGTGCCAGCAGCCTCGACCCGGGGGACTCCTACGAGCAGTACTTC
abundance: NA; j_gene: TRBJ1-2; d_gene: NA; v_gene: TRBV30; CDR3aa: CAWSARYGYTF; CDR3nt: TGTGCCTGGAGTGCCCGCTATGGCTACACCTTC
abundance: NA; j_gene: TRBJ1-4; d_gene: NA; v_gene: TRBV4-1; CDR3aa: CASSQATRDDEKLFF; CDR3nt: TGCGCCAGCAGCCAAGCTACCAGGGATGATGAAAAACTGTTTTTT
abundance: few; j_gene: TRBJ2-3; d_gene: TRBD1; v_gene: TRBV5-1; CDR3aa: CASSLVGTETTDTQYF; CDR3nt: TGCGCCAGCAGCTTGGTGGGGACAGAGACCACAGATACGCAGTATTTT
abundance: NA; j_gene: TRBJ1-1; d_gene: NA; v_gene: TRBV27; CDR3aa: CASSLTGSRTEAFF; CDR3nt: TGTGCCAGCAGTTTAACAGGGTCGAGAACTGAAGCTTTCTTT
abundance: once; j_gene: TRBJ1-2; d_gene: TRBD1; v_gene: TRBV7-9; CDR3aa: CASSETGAVFSYTF; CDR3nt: TGTGCCAGCAGTGAAACAGGGGCCGTGTTTAGCTACACCTTC
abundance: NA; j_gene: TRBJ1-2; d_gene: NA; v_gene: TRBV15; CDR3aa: CATSPGQNYGYTF; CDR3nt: TGTGCCACCAGTCCCGGACAGAACTATGGCTACACCTTC
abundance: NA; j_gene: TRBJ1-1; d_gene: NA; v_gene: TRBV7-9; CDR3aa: CASSRGGQPTTEAFF; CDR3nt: TGTGCCAGCAGCCGCGGGGGCCAGCCCACCACTGAAGCTTTCTTT
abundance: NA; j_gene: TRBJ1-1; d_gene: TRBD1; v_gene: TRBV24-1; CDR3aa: CATSDSSISTTGPTEAFF; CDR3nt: TGTGCCACCAGTGATTCCTCAATCTCCACGACAGGGCCCACTGAAGCTTTCTTT
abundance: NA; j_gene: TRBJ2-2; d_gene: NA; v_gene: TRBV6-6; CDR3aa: CATSGLGAGELFF; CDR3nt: TGTGCCACGTCCGGGTTAGGCGCCGGGGAGCTGTTTTTT
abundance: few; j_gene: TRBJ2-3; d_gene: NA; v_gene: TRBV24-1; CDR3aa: CATSEKESRGGRGNTQYF; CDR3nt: TGTGCCACCAGTGAAAAAGAGAGCCGGGGAGGACGGGGGAATACGCAGTATTTT
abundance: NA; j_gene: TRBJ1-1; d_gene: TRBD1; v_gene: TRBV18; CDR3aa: CASSPTRSGQGNTEAFF; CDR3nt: TGTGCCAGCTCACCAACCCGATCAGGACAGGGTAACACTGAAGCTTTCTTT
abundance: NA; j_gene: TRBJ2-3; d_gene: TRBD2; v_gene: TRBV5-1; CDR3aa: CASSTLPGLAGRDTQYF; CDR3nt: TGCGCCAGCAGCACCCTGCCGGGACTAGCGGGCCGGGATACGCAGTATTTT
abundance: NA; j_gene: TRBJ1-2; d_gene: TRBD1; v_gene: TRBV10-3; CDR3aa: CAIRAGTGNYGYTF; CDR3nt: TGTGCCATCAGAGCCGGGACAGGGAACTATGGCTACACCTTC
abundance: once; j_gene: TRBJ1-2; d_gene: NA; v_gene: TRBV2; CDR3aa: CASSEAAEAGVEYGYTF; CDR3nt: TGTGCCAGCAGTGAAGCCGCTGAGGCAGGGGTAGAGTATGGCTACACCTTC
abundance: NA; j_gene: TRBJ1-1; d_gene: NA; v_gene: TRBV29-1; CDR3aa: CSVERTMNTEAFF; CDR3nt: TGCAGCGTTGAACGTACTATGAACACTGAAGCTTTCTTT
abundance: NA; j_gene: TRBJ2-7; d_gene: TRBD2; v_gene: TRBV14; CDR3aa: CASSQASGRSYEQYF; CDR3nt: TGTGCCAGCAGCCAAGCTAGCGGGAGATCCTACGAGCAGTACTTC
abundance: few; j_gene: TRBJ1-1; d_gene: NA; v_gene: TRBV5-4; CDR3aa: CASSTEGVNTEAFF; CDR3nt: TGTGCCAGCAGCACCGAGGGGGTGAACACTGAAGCTTTCTTT
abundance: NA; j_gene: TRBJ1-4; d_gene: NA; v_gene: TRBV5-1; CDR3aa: CASSSQGAITEKLFF; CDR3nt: TGCGCCAGCAGCTCGCAGGGTGCGATAACTGAAAAACTGTTTTTT
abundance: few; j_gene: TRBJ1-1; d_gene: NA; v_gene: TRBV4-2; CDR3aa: CASSQDRLRGSGAFF; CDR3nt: TGTGCCAGCAGCCAAGATCGTTTACGGGGTAGCGGGGCTTTCTTT
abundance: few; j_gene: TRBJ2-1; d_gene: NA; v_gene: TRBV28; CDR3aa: CASSLDNEQFF; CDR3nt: TGTGCCAGCTCCTTAGACAATGAGCAGTTCTTC
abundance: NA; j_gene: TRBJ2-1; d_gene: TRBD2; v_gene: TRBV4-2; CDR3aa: CASSQEERGYRNEQFF; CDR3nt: TGTGCCAGCAGCCAAGAGGAGCGGGGGTATAGGAATGAGCAGTTCTTC
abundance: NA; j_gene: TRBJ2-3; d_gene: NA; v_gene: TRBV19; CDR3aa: CASSPRQDRTDTQYF; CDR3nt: TGTGCCAGTAGTCCCCGACAGGACCGCACAGATACGCAGTATTTT
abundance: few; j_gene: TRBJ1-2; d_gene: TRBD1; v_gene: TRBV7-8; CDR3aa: CASSESGQALAKSGYTF; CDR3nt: TGTGCCAGCAGCGAATCGGGACAGGCCCTTGCAAAAAGTGGCTACACCTTC
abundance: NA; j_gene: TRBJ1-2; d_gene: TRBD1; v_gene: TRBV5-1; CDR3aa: CASSPGQSGYTF; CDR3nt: TGCGCCAGCAGCCCGGGACAGAGCGGCTACACCTTC
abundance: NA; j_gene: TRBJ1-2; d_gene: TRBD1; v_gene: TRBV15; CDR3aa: CATSRVGTGGLFGYTF; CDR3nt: TGTGCCACCAGCAGAGTCGGGACAGGGGGGCTCTTTGGCTACACCTTC
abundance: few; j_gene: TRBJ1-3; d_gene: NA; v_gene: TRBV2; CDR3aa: CASSRLGQHISGNTIYF; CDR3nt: TGTGCCAGCAGTCGCCTCGGACAGCACATCTCTGGAAACACCATATATTTT
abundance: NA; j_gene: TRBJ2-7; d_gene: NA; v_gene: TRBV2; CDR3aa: CASSDSPYEQYF; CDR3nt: TGTGCCAGCAGCGACAGCCCCTACGAGCAGTACTTC
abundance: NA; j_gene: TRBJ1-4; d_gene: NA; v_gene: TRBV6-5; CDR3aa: CASRPPGVLDEKLFF; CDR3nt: TGTGCCAGCAGGCCCCCCGGGGTGTTAGATGAAAAACTGTTTTTT
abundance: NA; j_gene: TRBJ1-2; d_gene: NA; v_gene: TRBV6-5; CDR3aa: CASRGQTPVYTF; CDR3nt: TGTGCCAGCAGAGGACAGACCCCAGTCTACACCTTC